The 31 T cell receptor beta chains reported below all come from one sample, sequenced in a study of blood T cell repertoires in COVID-19. Assay used: immunoSEQ multiplex PCR; TCRdb lists only in-frame clones, some missing. The sample lists 320,000 or so clones, roughly 87% occurring once. What was sequenced was PBMCs or T cells enriched from blood (not recorded which). These receptors originate from a woman aged 25 to 39 who had recovered from COVID-19.

This rearrangement joins TRBV12-3 or TRBV12-4 to TRBJ1-2; the match to TRBD1 covers 8 bases. This CDR3 spans 12 amino acids. The ends lost 8 bases at V and 8 bases at J; junction bases unmatched: 7. The CDR3 reads CASGRQGYGYTF. The CDR3 nucleotides are TGTGCCAGCGGACGACAGGGGTACGGCTACACCTTC.

The rearrangement uses TRBV5-1 and TRBJ2-5; no reliable D call. The ends were cut back, 1 base at V and 5 bases at J, with 6 bases in the middle. This CDR3 is built from 12 residues. Germline V gene data show CDR1 as SGHRS and CDR2 as YFSETQ. Here the CDR3 reads CASSLYGETQYF. The CDR3 DNA reads TGCGCCAGCAGCTTGTACGGGGAGACCCAGTACTTC.

The chain links TRBV5-6 to TRBJ2-2; the match to TRBD1 covers 9 bases. Trimming cost V 0 bases and J 5 bases; bases outside gene matches: 2. This CDR3 is built from 15 residues. The germline V gene has CDR1 SGHDT and CDR2 YYEEEE. The CDR3 loop is CASSLEQGATGELFF. In DNA, the CDR3 is TGTGCCAGCAGCTTGGAACAGGGGGCTACCGGGGAGCTGTTTTTT.

The chain joins TRBV6-5 to TRBJ1-3; D gene unclear. Germline loops: CDR1 MNHEY, CDR2 SVGAGI. Trimming stripped 3 bases from V and 3 bases from J, with 12 bases between. The CDR3 loop spans 15 amino acids. DNA of the CDR3: TGTGCCAGCAGTTATGACTGGTCCAATGGAAACACCATATATTTT. It is translated as CASSYDWSNGNTIYF.

As DNA, the CDR3 is TGCAGTGCTAGTAGGGGGGACAGGGGCTTGTACGAGCAGTACTTC. Its translation: CSASRGDRGLYEQYF. V is TRBV20-1 and J is TRBJ2-7; 10 nucleotides match TRBD1. Unmatched junction bases numbered 9, after V lost 3 bases and J lost 4 bases. The CDR3 length is 15 residues. CDR1 and CDR2 from the germline V gene are DFQATT and SNEGSKA (reference sequence).

This clone was detected a few times. Other nucleotide sequences from this sample produce the same CDR3. The rearrangement uses TRBV6-5 and TRBJ1-2, with 8 nucleotides matching TRBD1. The CDR3 has 15 residues. Germline CDR1 and CDR2: MNHEY and SVGAGI. V was pared by 2 bases and J by 4 bases, with 6 bases of the junction left unmatched. CDR3 nucleotide sequence: TGTGCCAGCAGTTACGGGTTGGGACAGGTCTATGGCTACACCTTC. This sequence encodes CASSYGLGQVYGYTF.

This clone was observed a few times. The chain combines TRBV5-1 with TRBJ2-5; a weak D match, TRBD1 (5 bases). The CDR3 is 14 amino acids. V was shortened by 4 bases and J by 5 bases, with 15 bases between the two germline ends. Germline assignment: CDR1 SGHRS and CDR2 YFSETQ. CDR3 nucleotides: TGCGCCAGCAGCCCTGGGTCAGGGCGGGAGACCCAGTACTTC. Residues: CASSPGSGRETQYF. The variable domain in full, with the rest retrieved from reference TRBV5-1 and TRBJ2-5, is KAGVTQTPRYLIKTRGQQVTLSCSPISGHRSVSWYQQTPGQGLQFLFEYFSETQRNKGNFPGRFSGRQFSNSRSEMNVSTLELGDSALYLCASSPGSGRETQYFGPGTRLLVL.

The chain combines TRBV7-9 with TRBJ1-1; 7 bases are a match to TRBD1. V shed 5 bases, J shed 8 bases, and the junction held 11 bases outside the gene matches. From germline, CDR1 is SEHNR and CDR2 FQNEAQ (reference sequence). The CDR3 spans 14 residues. CDR3 sequence: CASSPSSRGAEAFF. The DNA of the CDR3 is TGTGCCAGCAGCCCCTCCTCCAGGGGGGCAGAAGCTTTCTTT.

The chain joins TRBV5-4 to TRBJ2-5, with a weak D call TRBD2 (6 bases). V lost 0 bases and J 4 bases, leaving 10 bases between the germline ends. Looked up from germline, CDR1 is SGHNT and CDR2 is YYREEE (reference sequence). The CDR3 sequence is 14 residues long. The CDR3 region is CASSLGGGTETQYF. DNA for the CDR3: TGTGCCAGCAGCTTGGGAGGCGGGACAGAGACCCAGTACTTC.

The J gene is TRBJ1-6, the V gene TRBV12-3 or TRBV12-4, with D unresolved. The CDR3 extends over 13 amino acids. The V and J ends lost 6 bases and 9 bases respectively, with 12 bases between them. CDR3 nucleotide sequence: TGTGCCAGCAGGCCCGGAGGGCTTTCACCCCTCCACTTT. Its protein product is CASRPGGLSPLHF.

Only a few counts were recorded for this clone. This chain connects TRBV24-1 to TRBJ1-2; the D gene is possibly TRBD1 (6 bases). The germline V and J ends were trimmed by 1 base and 3 bases, with 8 bases remaining between them. The germline V gene encodes CDR1 KGHDR and CDR2 SFDVKD. The CDR3 is 14 residues long. CDR3 loop: CATSDFNRDYGYTF. For the CDR3, the DNA is TGTGCCACCAGTGATTTTAACAGGGACTATGGCTACACCTTC.

The genes are TRBV20-1 and TRBJ1-1; D ambiguous. The V end lost 3 bases, the J end lost 3 bases, and 14 bases lay between the germline ends. Per germline, CDR1 DFQATT and CDR2 SNEGSKA (reference sequence). The CDR3 runs to 14 residues. The CDR3 nucleotides read TGCAGTGCTAGTTCGGGGAGTCCGGACACTGAAGCTTTCTTT. It translates to CSASSGSPDTEAFF.

This sequence joins TRBV28 and TRBJ1-2; D possibly corresponds to TRBD1 (5 bases). The CDR3 sequence is 15 residues long. Germline V gene data show CDR1 as MDHEN and CDR2 as SYDVKM. Trimming pared 5 bases from V and 4 bases from J, leaving 17 bases between. In DNA form, the CDR3 reads TGTGCCAGCAGTCAATATCGTGGGGGGAGCTATGGCTACACCTTC. This codes for CASSQYRGGSYGYTF.

This chain links TRBV7-8 with TRBJ2-1; 12 bases map to TRBD2. Germline assignment: CDR1 SGHVS and CDR2 FQNEAQ. J gave up 3 bases and V 5 bases, and 5 bases lay outside the gene matches. The CDR3 spans 16 residues. As DNA, the CDR3 is TGTGCCAGCAGCCTTCTAGCGGGGGGGGACTACAATGAGCAGTTCTTC. Its translation: CASSLLAGGDYNEQFF.

This sequence joins TRBV19 and TRBJ2-1; D ambiguous. V was trimmed by 1 base and J by 3 bases, leaving 7 bases between them. Looked up from germline, CDR1 is LNHDA and CDR2 is SQIVND (reference sequence). The CDR3 runs 14 residues. CDR3 region: CASSIGHDYNEQFF. The CDR3 DNA follows: TGTGCCAGTAGTATAGGGCATGACTACAATGAGCAGTTCTTC.

The chain recombines TRBV6-2 or TRBV6-3 with TRBJ2-7; 10 positions agree with TRBD1. V lost 4 bases and J lost 6; bases outside the gene matches: 9. The CDR3 consists of 15 residues. Looked up from germline, CDR1 is MNHEY and CDR2 is SVGEGT. DNA for the CDR3: TGTGCCAGCAGTTTTATCGGGACAGGGGACGGCGAGCAGTACTTC. Translating gives CASSFIGTGDGEQYF.

V and J are TRBV30 and TRBJ1-5; D unclear. Per germline, CDR1 GTSNPN and CDR2 SVGIG (reference sequence). Trimming stripped 5 bases from V and 0 bases from J, with 14 bases between. The CDR3 spans 15 residues. The CDR3 DNA follows: TGTGCCTGGGCTCTAACTGCGAATAGCAATCAGCCCCAGCATTTT. Its translation is CAWALTANSNQPQHF. Together with reference TRBV30 and TRBJ1-5, the CDR3 gives the full variable domain: SQTIHQWPATLVQPVGSPLSLECTVEGTSNPNLYWYRQAAGRGLQLLFYSVGIGQISSEVPQNLSASRPQDRQFILSSKKLLLSDSGFYLCAWALTANSNQPQHFGDGTRLSIL.

The CDR3 loop reads CASSELAGSYEQYF. The DNA of the CDR3 is TGCGCCAGCAGTGAATTAGCGGGGAGTTACGAGCAGTACTTC. The chain employs TRBV10-2 and TRBJ2-7; 8 nucleotides align to TRBD2. CDR1 WSHSY and CDR2 SAAADI come from the germline V gene. J lost 4 bases, V lost 3 bases, and 5 bases had no gene match. The CDR3 contains 14 residues.

The J gene is TRBJ2-7, the V gene TRBV5-4, with no clear D. Trimming took 4 bases from V and 3 from J, leaving 14 bases between them. CDR3 length: 14 amino acids. Germline CDR1 is SGHNT and CDR2 is YYREEE (reference sequence). CDR3 sequence (DNA): TGTGCCAGCAGCAAGTTAGACACGAGCTACGAGCAGTACTTC. This codes for CASSKLDTSYEQYF.

The V call is TRBV7-2, the J call TRBJ2-3; D possibly corresponds to TRBD2 (6 bases). CDR1 is SGHTA, CDR2 FQGNSA, per germline. Trimming took off 5 bases at V and 0 bases at J, with 12 bases between the two ends. This CDR3 is 15 amino acids long. The CDR3 loop reads CASSAAGGSTDTQYF. In DNA form, the CDR3 reads TGTGCCAGCAGCGCGGCCGGGGGAAGCACAGATACGCAGTATTTT. Filled out from reference TRBV7-2 and TRBJ2-3, the complete variable domain reads GAGVSQSPSNKVTEKGKDVELRCDPISGHTALYWYRQSLGQGLEFLIYFQGNSAPDKSGLPSDRFSAERTGGSVSTLTIQRTQQEDSAVYLCASSAAGGSTDTQYFGPGTRLTVL.

The chain carries TRBV10-2 and TRBJ1-2; 7 nucleotides align to TRBD1. Germline-derived CDR1 and CDR2 are WSHSY and SAAADI. The CDR3 length is 14 residues. V gave up 7 bases and J gave up 7 bases; unmatched junction bases: 12. CDR3 sequence: CASNGDRAGGGYTF. In DNA, the CDR3 is TGCGCCAGCAACGGCGACAGGGCGGGAGGTGGCTACACCTTC.

V and J are TRBV5-4 and TRBJ2-7; 8 bases line up with TRBD1. The CDR3 length is 15 residues. Germline loops: CDR1 SGHNT, CDR2 YYREEE (reference sequence). After removal of 3 bases from V and 3 bases from J, the junction contained 8 bases not matched to a gene. The CDR3 bases are TGTGCCAGCAGCTCAACGACAGGGGAAAGCTACGAGCAGTACTTC. Translating it yields CASSSTTGESYEQYF.

This chain joins TRBV16 and TRBJ1-1, with unresolved D. Trimming left V 0 bases short and J 0 bases short, with 5 bases between. Germline V CDR1 and CDR2: KGHSY, FQNENV. The CDR3 sequence is 14 residues long. The CDR3 sequence: CASSQSRVNTEAFF. In DNA, the CDR3 is TGTGCCAGCAGCCAATCGCGGGTGAACACTGAAGCTTTCTTT.

This clone appeared a few times. This chain uses TRBV6-5 with TRBJ1-4, with 9 bases fitting TRBD1. The CDR3 has 15 amino acids. Trimming cost V 6 bases and J 2 bases; bases outside gene matches: 4. CDR1 and CDR2 (germline): MNHEY, SVGAGI. In DNA form, the CDR3 reads TGTGCCAGCAGGGACAGGGGAGGGACTAATGAAAAACTGTTTTTT. Translation gives CASRDRGGTNEKLFF.

This clone was seen once. In DNA, the CDR3 is TGTGCCAGCAGTGCCGCGGGGACTGGGGCCAACGTCCTGACTTTC. This translates into CASSAAGTGANVLTF. The V gene is TRBV2, the J gene TRBJ2-6; perhaps TRBD2 as D (6 bases). Per germline, CDR1 SNHLY and CDR2 FYNNEI. The V end was cut by 4 bases, the J end by 2 bases, with 9 bases between. The length of the CDR3 is 15 residues.

The chain carries TRBV19 and TRBJ2-1, with 7 bases aligning to TRBD1. V dropped 7 bases and J dropped 4; count of bases not matched to a gene: 1. The CDR3 has 12 residues. From germline, CDR1 is LNHDA and CDR2 SQIVND (reference sequence). This CDR3 reads CASMGQYNEQFF. The DNA for the CDR3 is TGTGCCAGTATGGGACAGTACAATGAGCAGTTCTTC.

This chain joins TRBV4-1 and TRBJ1-1, with D tentatively TRBD1 (5 bases). The germline CDR1 and CDR2 sequences are MGHRA and YSYEKL. The CDR3 is 16 residues long. V lost 0 bases and J lost 1, with 12 bases in between. The CDR3 DNA reads as TGCGCCAGCAGCCAAGATTGGCCGGGGGGGAACACTGAAGCTTTCTTT. This gives the protein CASSQDWPGGNTEAFF.

The chain links TRBV30 to TRBJ2-3; TRBD2 matches at 7 bases. Looked up from germline, CDR1 is GTSNPN and CDR2 is SVGIG (reference sequence). The CDR3 loop spans 20 amino acids. The ends lost 0 bases at V and 4 bases at J; junction bases unmatched: 22. The CDR3 reads CAWSVFGASGGRWRADTQYF. CDR3 in DNA: TGTGCCTGGAGTGTATTCGGGGCGTCGGGGGGACGTTGGAGGGCAGATACGCAGTATTTT.

The V and J genes are TRBV3-1 (or the pseudogene TRBV3-2) and TRBJ2-7, with D maybe TRBD2 (7 bases). Germline V gives CDR1 LGHDT, CDR2 YNNKEL (reference sequence). Trimming pared 2 bases from V and 7 bases from J, leaving 15 bases between. The length of the CDR3 is 14 residues. DNA for the CDR3: TGTGCCAGCAGCCAAAACAGAGGGAGGGGGGAGCAGTACTTC. It specifies CASSQNRGRGEQYF.

This clone was observed once. This chain uses TRBV27 with TRBJ1-5, with D tentatively TRBD1 (6 bases). CDR1 MNHEY and CDR2 SMNVEV come from the germline V gene (reference sequence). This CDR3 has 15 amino acids. Trimming cost V 5 bases and J 4 bases, with 15 bases left between them. DNA of the CDR3: TGTGCCAGCAGTCCTAGGACAGCTAATAATCAGCCCCAGCATTTT. Protein sequence: CASSPRTANNQPQHF.

The chain couples TRBV5-6 to TRBJ1-4; D call uncertain. V gave up 1 base and J gave up 2 bases, with 15 bases separating them. This CDR3 is 17 amino acids long. CDR1 is SGHDT, CDR2 YYEEEE, per germline. CDR3 loop: CASSLSEPPRTNEKLFF. The CDR3 bases are TGTGCCAGCAGCTTGTCCGAGCCCCCGAGGACTAATGAAAAACTGTTTTTT.